These T cell receptor beta chains were read from a single sample in a study of a mutant IDH1 vaccine in newly diagnosed glioma. Here immunoSEQ multiplex PCR was the method, and the copy in TCRdb shows in-frame clones only, minus some. The sample has tens of thousands of clones, around 93% seen once; the top ten hold approximately 1.3%. The starting material was PBMCs, obtained from a glioma patient treated with radiotherapy, temozolomide or both. Every receptor here comes from a man aged 40-49 years with glioma. CDR3s include the opening cysteine and the closing phenylalanine or tryptophan. Fields, in order: D gene, J gene, clone size, V gene, CDR3 DNA, CDR3 protein. The D gene is left open where the match is weak. Part of the rows lack a size; the others show once, few, many or a class for expanded clones.

d_gene: .; j_gene: TRBJ1-5; abundance: once; v_gene: TRBV18; CDR3nt: TGTGCCAGCTCACCAGGTCCAGGGGTCAATCAGCCCCAGCATTTT; CDR3aa: CASSPGPGVNQPQHF
d_gene: .; j_gene: TRBJ1-6; abundance: .; v_gene: TRBV19; CDR3nt: TGTGCCAGTAGTAATGGGGTATTCGGTTCCTATAATTCACCCCTCCACTTT; CDR3aa: CASSNGVFGSYNSPLHF
d_gene: .; j_gene: TRBJ1-6; abundance: .; v_gene: TRBV7-2; CDR3nt: TGTGCCAGCAGCCCAGGGAGCTCCTATAATTCACCCCTCCACTTT; CDR3aa: CASSPGSSYNSPLHF
d_gene: .; j_gene: TRBJ2-1; abundance: .; v_gene: TRBV7-9; CDR3nt: TGTGCCAGCAGCCAAGGGGGGGGAAATGAGCAGTTCTTC; CDR3aa: CASSQGGGNEQFF
d_gene: .; j_gene: TRBJ1-1; abundance: .; v_gene: TRBV27; CDR3nt: TGTGCCAGCAGCTCGCGGGGGGCGTACACTGAAGCTTTCTTT; CDR3aa: CASSSRGAYTEAFF
d_gene: .; j_gene: TRBJ2-7; abundance: .; v_gene: TRBV6-1; CDR3nt: TGTGCCAGCAGTGAATTAAGGGAAGTAGGCGAGCAGTACTTC; CDR3aa: CASSELREVGEQYF
d_gene: TRBD2; j_gene: TRBJ2-5; abundance: .; v_gene: TRBV6-5; CDR3nt: TGTGCCAGCAGTTACTCGACTGGCGGGGGGGAGACCCAGTACTTC; CDR3aa: CASSYSTGGGETQYF
d_gene: .; j_gene: TRBJ1-1; abundance: .; v_gene: TRBV6-5; CDR3nt: TGTGCCAGCAGTCCCCGACAGATGAACACTGAAGCTTTCTTT; CDR3aa: CASSPRQMNTEAFF
d_gene: TRBD1; j_gene: TRBJ2-3; abundance: .; v_gene: TRBV4-2; CDR3nt: TGTGCCAGCAGCCAAGAAAGGGACAGTAAACGTCATACGCAGTATTTT; CDR3aa: CASSQERDSKRHTQYF
d_gene: .; j_gene: TRBJ1-2; abundance: .; v_gene: TRBV9; CDR3nt: TGTGCCAGCAGCGCTAGAGGGATCAGGGATCGACTTAACTATGGCTACACCTTC; CDR3aa: CASSARGIRDRLNYGYTF
d_gene: TRBD2; j_gene: TRBJ2-1; abundance: .; v_gene: TRBV10-1; CDR3nt: TGCGCCAGCAGTAAGACTAGCTTCGATGAGCAGTTCTTC; CDR3aa: CASSKTSFDEQFF
d_gene: .; j_gene: TRBJ2-6; abundance: .; v_gene: TRBV11-3; CDR3nt: TGTGCCAGCAGCTCCCAGGGTACTGGGGCCAACGTCCTGACTTTC; CDR3aa: CASSSQGTGANVLTF
d_gene: .; j_gene: TRBJ2-6; abundance: .; v_gene: TRBV2; CDR3nt: TGTGCCAGCAGTGAAAACAGTCCTGGGGCCAACGTCCTGACTTTC; CDR3aa: CASSENSPGANVLTF
d_gene: .; j_gene: TRBJ2-7; abundance: .; v_gene: TRBV7-3; CDR3nt: TGTGCCAGCAGCCGAGACGGCTACGAGCAGTACTTC; CDR3aa: CASSRDGYEQYF
d_gene: .; j_gene: TRBJ2-1; abundance: .; v_gene: TRBV19; CDR3nt: TGTGCCAGTAAGGCTAGGGTGAACAATGAGCAGTTCTTC; CDR3aa: CASKARVNNEQFF
d_gene: TRBD1; j_gene: TRBJ2-7; abundance: .; v_gene: TRBV30; CDR3nt: TGTGCCTGGAGTGGACAGGGGAGCTACGAGCAGTACTTC; CDR3aa: CAWSGQGSYEQYF
d_gene: .; j_gene: TRBJ1-2; abundance: .; v_gene: TRBV6-6; CDR3nt: TGTGCCAGCAGTTCGGGACGTGCTACGACCTTC; CDR3aa: CASSSGRATTF
d_gene: .; j_gene: TRBJ1-2; abundance: .; v_gene: TRBV6-6; CDR3nt: TGTGCCAGCAGTTACTCCAAAGAGTATGGCTACACCTTC; CDR3aa: CASSYSKEYGYTF
d_gene: TRBD2; j_gene: TRBJ2-5; abundance: .; v_gene: TRBV6-5; CDR3nt: TGTGCCAGCAGCCATCGGGCGGGAGGCGAGGGGACCCAGTACTTC; CDR3aa: CASSHRAGGEGTQYF
d_gene: .; j_gene: TRBJ2-5; abundance: .; v_gene: TRBV2; CDR3nt: TGTGCCAGCATAACAGGGCGCCAAGAGACCCAGTACTTC; CDR3aa: CASITGRQETQYF
d_gene: .; j_gene: TRBJ2-3; abundance: .; v_gene: TRBV28; CDR3nt: TGTGCCAGCAGCCCGCCGAGCACAGATACGCAGTATTTT; CDR3aa: CASSPPSTDTQYF
d_gene: .; j_gene: TRBJ2-3; abundance: .; v_gene: TRBV27; CDR3nt: TGTGCCAGCAGTTTATCGAAGGCAGATACGCAGTATTTT; CDR3aa: CASSLSKADTQYF
d_gene: TRBD1; j_gene: TRBJ1-4; abundance: .; v_gene: TRBV13; CDR3nt: TGTGCCAGCAGCTTAGGAGGCGGGACAGGTGAAAAACTGTTTTTT; CDR3aa: CASSLGGGTGEKLFF
d_gene: .; j_gene: TRBJ1-5; abundance: .; v_gene: TRBV9; CDR3nt: TGTGCCAGCAGCGTAGAAAGACCTAGCAATCAGCCCCAGCATTTT; CDR3aa: CASSVERPSNQPQHF
d_gene: .; j_gene: TRBJ2-7; abundance: .; v_gene: TRBV28; CDR3nt: TGTGCCAGCAGTTCAGACCTGGTACCCTACGAGCAGTACTTC; CDR3aa: CASSSDLVPYEQYF
d_gene: TRBD1; j_gene: TRBJ1-2; abundance: .; v_gene: TRBV5-5; CDR3nt: TGTGCCAGCAGCTTAGGAACCCCAGGGGGTGGCTACACCTTC; CDR3aa: CASSLGTPGGGYTF
d_gene: .; j_gene: TRBJ2-6; abundance: .; v_gene: TRBV6-4; CDR3nt: TGTGCCAGCAGTGACACCAGAACCGGGGCCAACGTCCTGACTTTC; CDR3aa: CASSDTRTGANVLTF
d_gene: .; j_gene: TRBJ1-5; abundance: .; v_gene: TRBV6-1; CDR3nt: TGTGCCAGCAGTGATCGGTCTCAGCCCCAGCATTTT; CDR3aa: CASSDRSQPQHF
d_gene: TRBD2; j_gene: TRBJ2-7; abundance: .; v_gene: TRBV9; CDR3nt: TGTGCCAGCAGCGTTCGTAGCGGGGTTTTCTACGAGCAGTACTTC; CDR3aa: CASSVRSGVFYEQYF
d_gene: TRBD1; j_gene: TRBJ1-3; abundance: .; v_gene: TRBV9; CDR3nt: TGTGCCAGCAGCTCGGACAGGGGGCCTGGAAACACCATATATTTT; CDR3aa: CASSSDRGPGNTIYF
d_gene: TRBD1; j_gene: TRBJ1-1; abundance: .; v_gene: TRBV10-3; CDR3nt: TGTGCCAGTGAACGGGACAGGGATGTCACTGAAGCTTTCTTT; CDR3aa: CASERDRDVTEAFF
d_gene: TRBD2; j_gene: TRBJ2-1; abundance: .; v_gene: TRBV4-2; CDR3nt: TGTGCCAGCAGCCCCCGGGGCCAGCGGGGGGCCGGTGTATCCTACAATGAGCAGTTCTTC; CDR3aa: CASSPRGQRGAGVSYNEQFF
d_gene: TRBD2; j_gene: TRBJ2-7; abundance: .; v_gene: TRBV7-9; CDR3nt: TGTGCCAGCAGCTTAGTTCTAGCGGGAGCAGACGAGCAGTACTTC; CDR3aa: CASSLVLAGADEQYF
d_gene: .; j_gene: TRBJ2-7; abundance: .; v_gene: TRBV7-9; CDR3nt: TGTGCCAGCAGCTTGAGCCCTAGGACCTACGAGCAGTACTTC; CDR3aa: CASSLSPRTYEQYF
d_gene: TRBD1; j_gene: TRBJ1-1; abundance: .; v_gene: TRBV30; CDR3nt: TGTGCCTGGTCGGGACAGCTGAACACTGAAGCTTTCTTT; CDR3aa: CAWSGQLNTEAFF
d_gene: TRBD2; j_gene: TRBJ2-3; abundance: .; v_gene: TRBV5-6; CDR3nt: TGTGCCAGCAGCTTCCTAGCGGGAGGGCCAAGGGACACAGATACGCAGTATTTT; CDR3aa: CASSFLAGGPRDTDTQYF
d_gene: TRBD2; j_gene: TRBJ2-3; abundance: .; v_gene: TRBV6-5; CDR3nt: TGTGCCAGCAGTACTCGACTAGCGGGGAAGGGGTATTTT; CDR3aa: CASSTRLAGKGYF
d_gene: .; j_gene: TRBJ2-2; abundance: .; v_gene: TRBV19; CDR3nt: TGTGCCAGTAGTACGGGACGGTCCTTGAACACCGGGGAGCTGTTTTTT; CDR3aa: CASSTGRSLNTGELFF
d_gene: .; j_gene: TRBJ2-5; abundance: .; v_gene: TRBV7-9; CDR3nt: TGTGCCAGCAGGCCCAGGGGAACAGTTCAAGAGACCCAGTACTTC; CDR3aa: CASRPRGTVQETQYF
d_gene: .; j_gene: TRBJ2-2; abundance: .; v_gene: TRBV7-9; CDR3nt: TGTGCCAGCAGTTCAGCAATGGCTGGAGGCGGGGAGCTGTTTTTT; CDR3aa: CASSSAMAGGGELFF
d_gene: TRBD2; j_gene: TRBJ2-5; abundance: .; v_gene: TRBV27; CDR3nt: TGTGCCAGCAGCCAGCGGGGCCAAGAGACCCAGTACTTC; CDR3aa: CASSQRGQETQYF
d_gene: TRBD1; j_gene: TRBJ2-7; abundance: .; v_gene: TRBV18; CDR3nt: TGTGCCAGCTCATCGACAGGGGAGCAGTACTTC; CDR3aa: CASSSTGEQYF
d_gene: .; j_gene: TRBJ2-7; abundance: .; v_gene: TRBV6-5; CDR3nt: TGTGCCAGCAGCCGAAATCCCTACGAGCAGTACTTC; CDR3aa: CASSRNPYEQYF
d_gene: .; j_gene: TRBJ1-5; abundance: .; v_gene: TRBV18; CDR3nt: TGTGCCAGCTCACCATCAGGGGCTAATCAGCCCCAGCATTTT; CDR3aa: CASSPSGANQPQHF
d_gene: TRBD2; j_gene: TRBJ2-3; abundance: once; v_gene: TRBV15; CDR3nt: TGTGCCACCAGCAGAGCACTAGCGGGCACAGATACGCAGTATTTT; CDR3aa: CATSRALAGTDTQYF
d_gene: TRBD1; j_gene: TRBJ1-2; abundance: .; v_gene: TRBV5-6; CDR3nt: TGTGCCAGCAGCTTAGAACTTAGGGACAGTCATGGCTACACCTTC; CDR3aa: CASSLELRDSHGYTF
d_gene: .; j_gene: TRBJ1-2; abundance: .; v_gene: TRBV29-1; CDR3nt: TGCAGCGTTGATGAGTCGGACTCCTATGGCTACACCTTC; CDR3aa: CSVDESDSYGYTF
d_gene: TRBD2; j_gene: TRBJ2-7; abundance: .; v_gene: TRBV7-3; CDR3nt: TGTGCCAGCAGCTTTACCGGGACTAGCCGCGAGCAGTACTTC; CDR3aa: CASSFTGTSREQYF
d_gene: TRBD2; j_gene: TRBJ2-7; abundance: .; v_gene: TRBV5-1; CDR3nt: TGCGCCAGCAGCTTGGGGTTAGCGGGAGGGCCGAACGAGCAGTACTTC; CDR3aa: CASSLGLAGGPNEQYF
d_gene: .; j_gene: TRBJ1-3; abundance: .; v_gene: TRBV10-3; CDR3nt: TGTGCCATCAGTGAACCAGGGTCTGGAAACACCATATATTTT; CDR3aa: CAISEPGSGNTIYF